The clone carrying this TCR beta chain showed up many times. Its antigen is not identified. The authors made TCR beta libraries by quantitative 5'-RACE with molecular barcodes. TCRdb called the 5' RACE reads again in MiXCR, with one record for every CDR3 protein. In the table there are roughly 90,000 distinct CDR3 sequences, around 8.3% of which are singletons. The germline V gene encodes CDR1 KGHDR and CDR2 SFDVKD. The CDR3 sequence is 16 residues long. Trimming stripped 2 bases from V and 0 bases from J, with 10 bases between. The data derive from a study of CD8 T cells in ankylosing spondylitis. General study findings and limits: Clones tied to disease were said to be significantly enriched in matched ankylosing spondylitis synovial fluid. Reactive arthritis synovial fluid and blood previously showed some of these motif variants. A motif in TCR beta, a set of several highly homologous variants, appeared characteristic of ankylosing spondylitis blood.

The source of this sequence is a male donor with ankylosing spondylitis. This sequence joins TRBV24-1 and TRBJ2-1, with no clear D. The source material was blood, either unsorted or a sorted T cell fraction (not recorded which). The CDR3 region is CATSDSPGDSYNEQFF. In nucleotides, the CDR3 is TGTGCCACCAGTGATTCACCTGGGGACTCCTACAATGAGCAGTTCTTC.